This is a list of T cell receptor beta chains from one sample in a study of T cell responses to AZD1222 COVID-19 vaccine. Only in-frame clones appear in the TCRdb table, and some are missing; sequencing was by immunoSEQ multiplex PCR. The sample shows approximately 150,000 clones, about 87% of them seen only once. The sequenced sample was peripheral blood, obtained on day 0 of AZD1222 vaccination. The receptors shown here come from an adult in good health. Each CDR3 is given with its conserved first and last residue. Each record gives: clone size, J gene, D gene, V gene, CDR3 DNA, CDR3 protein. A D gene is named only where the DNA matches it firmly. Size is omitted from some rows. Given values are once, few, many or a class for expanded clones.

>.|TRBJ2-1|TRBD2|TRBV6-2/TRBV6-3
TGTGCCAGCAGTTGGACTAGCGGGTACAATGAGCAGTTCTTC
CASSWTSGYNEQFF
>.|TRBJ2-1|TRBD2|TRBV13
TGTGCCAGCAGCCAGGGACTAGCGGGAGGGACATGGGCAAACAATGAGCAGTTCTTC
CASSQGLAGGTWANNEQFF
>once|TRBJ2-7|TRBD1|TRBV4-1
TGCGCCAGCAGCCATTCGGACAGGGAGAACGCCGAGCAGTACTTC
CASSHSDRENAEQYF
>.|TRBJ2-1|TRBD1|TRBV7-6
TGTGCCAGCAGCTTTGGGACAGGCGTCTACAATGAGCAGTTCTTC
CASSFGTGVYNEQFF
>.|TRBJ1-1|.|TRBV9
TGTGCCAGCAGCGTAGATGGACCCACTGAAGCTTTCTTT
CASSVDGPTEAFF
>.|TRBJ2-3|.|TRBV30
TGTGCCTGGAGACGTGCGACAGATACGCAGTATTTT
CAWRRATDTQYF
>.|TRBJ1-4|.|TRBV4-2
TGTGCCAGCAGCCAAGATGGTCAGGGAGGGGGTGAAAAACTGTTTTTT
CASSQDGQGGGEKLFF
>.|TRBJ1-1|.|TRBV6-5
TGTGCCAGCAGTTACGCACCGAGAACTGAAGCTTTCTTT
CASSYAPRTEAFF
>.|TRBJ1-2|.|TRBV29-1
TGCAGCGTTGGAATCAGTATCTATGGCTACACCTTC
CSVGISIYGYTF
>.|TRBJ2-7|TRBD2|TRBV11-3
TGTGCCAGCAGCTTGGGAGGGGTCACCTACGAGCAGTACTTC
CASSLGGVTYEQYF
>few|TRBJ2-5|.|TRBV3-1/TRBV3-2
TGTGCCAGCAGCCAAGAGCGAAAAGTAACCCAGTACTTC
CASSQERKVTQYF
>.|TRBJ2-7|.|TRBV18
TGTGCCAGCTCACCTCGTCGGGGAGGTAACGAGCAGTACTTC
CASSPRRGGNEQYF
>.|TRBJ2-7|TRBD1|TRBV6-5
TGTGCCAGCAGACGTGGACAGGGTGCCTACGAGCAGTACTTC
CASRRGQGAYEQYF
>.|TRBJ1-3|.|TRBV6-2/TRBV6-3
TGTGCCAGCAGTTGGATCAGGGGCCTGAGCTCTGGAAACACCATATATTTT
CASSWIRGLSSGNTIYF
>.|TRBJ1-2|.|TRBV25-1
TGTGCCAGCAGTGACGGCCTGGACTACACCTTC
CASSDGLDYTF
>.|TRBJ2-6|TRBD1|TRBV6-5
TGTGCCAGCTTAACCAGGGGGCCCGGGGCCAACGTCCTGACTTTC
CASLTRGPGANVLTF
>.|TRBJ2-1|.|TRBV9
TGTGCCAGCAGCGGAGGGGGGACTTACAATGAGCAGTTCTTC
CASSGGGTYNEQFF
>few|TRBJ1-4|.|TRBV7-3
TGTGCCAGCTGTCTTAAGATGAGGCACCCGGGGGACACTAATGAAAAACTGTTTTTT
CASCLKMRHPGDTNEKLFF
>.|TRBJ2-7|TRBD1|TRBV2
TGTGCCAGCAGTCGGGACAGGGGGCCAGTGCAGTACTTC
CASSRDRGPVQYF
>.|TRBJ2-3|.|TRBV2
TGTGCCAGCAGAGGCTACACAGATACGCAGTATTTT
CASRGYTDTQYF
>.|TRBJ2-2|TRBD1|TRBV5-1
TGCGCCAGCAGCCTTGGACAGGGGGCCAGCGGGGAGCTGTTTTTT
CASSLGQGASGELFF
>.|TRBJ1-2|.|TRBV29-1
TGCAGCGTGACCCCGGTAGTGGGCTATGGCTACACCTTC
CSVTPVVGYGYTF
>.|TRBJ2-3|TRBD2|TRBV20-1
TGCAGTGCTAGTGGGGCGGGAGCGGGAGATACGCAGTATTTT
CSASGAGAGDTQYF
>.|TRBJ2-3|.|TRBV7-3
TGTGCCAGCAGCCTGGACACCTCCACAGATACGCAGTATTTT
CASSLDTSTDTQYF
>.|TRBJ1-2|.|TRBV4-2
TGTGCCAGCAGCCAAGATAGGGACCCAAATGGCTACACCTTC
CASSQDRDPNGYTF
>few|TRBJ2-3|.|TRBV6-5
TGTGCCAGCAGGCAAGACAGTCATACGCAGTATTTT
CASRQDSHTQYF
>once|TRBJ2-7|.|TRBV25-1
TGTGCCAGCAGTGAATCGGGACTGCCATACGAGCAGTACTTC
CASSESGLPYEQYF
>.|TRBJ1-4|.|TRBV29-1
TGCAGCGTTGAGGGCCGGGAACATGGGGAAAAACTGTTTTTT
CSVEGREHGEKLFF
>.|TRBJ1-2|.|TRBV3-1/TRBV3-2
TGTGCCAGCAGGGGGGTGAACTATGGCTACACCTTC
CASRGVNYGYTF
>.|TRBJ2-7|.|TRBV9
TGTGCCAGCAGCGTAGACCCAGAGGGGGAGCAGTACTTC
CASSVDPEGEQYF
>.|TRBJ1-2|TRBD1|TRBV29-1
TGCAGCGTTGATCCCGGCAGGGGGGAAGGGGGCTACACCTTC
CSVDPGRGEGGYTF
>.|TRBJ2-1|.|TRBV6-2/TRBV6-3
TGTGCCAGCAGTTACGGGGGAGTAAGGTACAATGAGCAGTTCTTC
CASSYGGVRYNEQFF
>once|TRBJ2-7|.|TRBV25-1
TGTGCCAGCAGTGAATTGTTTCGGGGGACAAAGTACTTC
CASSELFRGTKYF
>.|TRBJ2-5|TRBD2|TRBV30
TGTGCCTGGAGTTTAGTAGCGGGCCAAGAGACCCAGTACTTC
CAWSLVAGQETQYF
>.|TRBJ1-6|.|TRBV7-9
TGTGCCAGCAGCCCAACAGGGTGGGATTCACCCCTCCACTTT
CASSPTGWDSPLHF
>.|TRBJ1-2|.|TRBV9
TGTGCCAGCAGCGAACAGGGTTCGTGGGGCTACACCTTC
CASSEQGSWGYTF
>.|TRBJ1-1|.|TRBV7-2
TGTGCCAGCAGCTTTTTAGGCCACACTGAAGCTTTCTTT
CASSFLGHTEAFF
>.|TRBJ2-3|.|TRBV20-1
TGCAGTGCGCAGAGGTCCGATACGCAGTATTTT
CSAQRSDTQYF
>once|TRBJ2-2|TRBD1|TRBV5-1
TGCGCCAGCAGCTCGGACAGGTTGCTAAACACCGGGGAGCTGTTTTTT
CASSSDRLLNTGELFF
>.|TRBJ1-1|.|TRBV5-1
TGCGCCAGCAGCTGGAGAGGGGCAGGGGCTGAAGCTTTCTTT
CASSWRGAGAEAFF
>.|TRBJ1-2|.|TRBV9
TGTGCCAGCAGGGACAAAATCTATGGCTACACCTTC
CASRDKIYGYTF
>once|TRBJ2-7|.|TRBV1
TGCACCAGCAGCCAGGTTTGGGACAGCCTCTACGAGCAGTACTTC
CTSSQVWDSLYEQYF
>once|TRBJ2-3|.|TRBV30
TGTGCCTGCACAGGACCTACAGCAGATACGCAGTATTTT
CACTGPTADTQYF
>once|TRBJ1-2|.|TRBV4-1
TGCGCCAGCAGCCTTAGGACAGAGGGGGGTGGCTACACCTTC
CASSLRTEGGGYTF
>.|TRBJ2-7|.|TRBV29-1
TGCAGCGTTGGGCAGTCTTCCTACGAGCAGTACTTC
CSVGQSSYEQYF
>.|TRBJ2-7|.|TRBV18
TGTGCCAGCTCACTTGGGGAACCCTGGCTCTACGAGCAGTACTTC
CASSLGEPWLYEQYF
>.|TRBJ1-3|.|TRBV28
TGTGCCAGCAGTTTATTAATCGGGGGCAGTGCTGGAAACACCATATATTTT
CASSLLIGGSAGNTIYF
>.|TRBJ2-5|TRBD1|TRBV6-4
TGTGCCAGCAGCGCAAGGACAGGGGGTCAAGAGACCCAGTACTTC
CASSARTGGQETQYF
>once|TRBJ2-7|.|TRBV28
TGTGCCAGCAGTCTCCTACTAGCTACCTACGAGCAGTACTTC
CASSLLLATYEQYF
>.|TRBJ1-1|.|TRBV7-9
TGTGCCAGCACCCGTGGTGGGGGTGAAGCTTTCTTT
CASTRGGGEAFF
>.|TRBJ1-3|.|TRBV5-1
TGCGCCAGCAGCTTGGTTGCAGGAAGCTCTGGAAACACCATATATTTT
CASSLVAGSSGNTIYF
>once|TRBJ2-1|.|TRBV19
TGTGCCAGTAGCGTGCGCGGGGAGAAGCAGTTCTTC
CASSVRGEKQFF
>.|TRBJ1-6|.|TRBV30
TGTGCCTGGAGTGTAGCGCGTAGTACGGGGAATAATTCACCCCTCCACTTT
CAWSVARSTGNNSPLHF
>.|TRBJ1-3|.|TRBV10-2
TGCGCCAGCAGTGAACTGCTCTCTGGAAACACCATATATTTT
CASSELLSGNTIYF
>.|TRBJ2-7|.|TRBV7-2
TGTGCCAGCAGCCTTGGGAAAGGAAGACTTTCCTACGAGCAGTACTTC
CASSLGKGRLSYEQYF
>.|TRBJ2-7|TRBD2|TRBV7-2
TGTGCCAGCAGCATCGGGACTAGCGGGAGATACGAGCAGTACTTC
CASSIGTSGRYEQYF